Below, 21 T cell receptor beta chains from the same sample are listed, as sequenced in a study of shared clonotypes between healthy human individuals. Assay: immunoSEQ multiplex PCR; the TCRdb copy retains only in-frame clones and omits some. The sample yields roughly 1,100,000 clones, about 70% seen once. Sequencing was done on a sample of memory CD4+ T cells sorted from blood. Stated subset: CD45RA-negative fraction. These TCRs come from a man aged 18 to 29 in good health.

This chain links TRBV7-8 with TRBJ2-2; 7 nucleotides match TRBD2. The V gene's germline CDR1 is SGHVS and CDR2 FQNEAQ. The CDR3 spans 17 residues. The V gene end was trimmed by 3 bases and the J gene end by 4 bases; junction bases not matched to a gene: 11. The CDR3 DNA reads as TGTGCCAGCAGCTTGTCCTCTGGGGGAGGGAGCACCGGGGAGCTGTTTTTT. Protein sequence: CASSLSSGGGSTGELFF.

CDR3 loop: CASSVPGRGFTEAFF. The CDR3, as DNA: TGTGCCAGCAGTGTCCCCGGCAGGGGGTTTACTGAAGCTTTCTTT. The chain carries TRBV25-1 and TRBJ1-1, with TRBD1 matching over 7 bases. The length of the CDR3 is 15 residues. V gave up 4 bases and J gave up 5 bases; unmatched junction bases: 10. Per the germline V gene, CDR1 is MGHDK and CDR2 is SYGVNS.

This clone has only a few counts. The chain is built from TRBV5-4 and TRBJ2-5, with D perhaps given as TRBD1 or TRBD2 (6 bases each). Germline V lookup: CDR1 SGHNT, CDR2 YYREEE (reference sequence). V gave up 3 bases and J gave up 2 bases, with 14 bases separating them. The CDR3 totals 15 residues. In DNA form, the CDR3 reads TGTGCCAGCAGCTCCCGAAGAGGGGGGCAAGAGACCCAGTACTTC. Translated: CASSSRRGGQETQYF. Together with reference TRBV5-4 and TRBJ2-5, the CDR3 gives the full variable domain: ETGVTQSPTHLIKTRGQQVTLRCSSQSGHNTVSWYQQALGQGPQFIFQYYREEENGRGNFPPRFSGLQFPNYSSELNVNALELDDSALYLCASSSRRGGQETQYFGPGTRLLVL.

The genes are TRBV5-8 and TRBJ2-3; the D gene could be TRBD1 or TRBD2 (6 bases each). CDR3 length equals 19 residues. Germline V lookup: CDR1 SGHTS, CDR2 YDEGEE. The V and J ends lost 4 bases and 3 bases respectively, with 27 bases between them. CDR3 residues: CASSHQAGSNRDNTDTQYF. CDR3 nucleotide sequence: TGTGCCAGCAGCCACCAGGCGGGGAGTAACAGGGATAATACAGATACGCAGTATTTT.

This rearrangement joins TRBV11-2 to TRBJ2-3, with 13 bases matching TRBD2. Germline values: CDR1 SGHAT, CDR2 FQNNGV. The V and J ends lost 4 bases and 4 bases, in that order; junction bases with no gene match: 5. The CDR3 is 16 residues long. The DNA for the CDR3 is TGTGCCAGCAGCTATACTAGCGGGGGGGCGGCAGATACGCAGTATTTT. Amino acid sequence: CASSYTSGGAADTQYF.

The chain employs TRBV7-2 and TRBJ1-2, with D possibly being TRBD1 (5 bases). CDR3 length equals 16 residues. In germline, CDR1 is SGHTA, CDR2 FQGNSA. Trimming shortened V by 1 base and J by 8 bases, and 20 bases separated the two germline ends. Here the CDR3 reads CASSLGTGRAWHGYTF. The CDR3, as DNA: TGTGCCAGCAGCTTAGGGACGGGACGCGCGTGGCACGGCTACACCTTC.

The V gene is TRBV11-3, the J gene TRBJ2-3; 14 nucleotides agree with TRBD2. Germline V lookup: CDR1 SGHNT, CDR2 YENEEA. The CDR3 spans 18 residues. The J segment lost 2 bases and the V segment lost 5 bases, leaving 9 bases of the junction unmatched. CDR3 bases: TGTGCCAGCAGCCCCGGGACTAGCGGGGGAAAGAACACAGATACGCAGTATTTT. Protein product: CASSPGTSGGKNTDTQYF.

V is TRBV11-2 and J is TRBJ2-1, with 11 bases that match TRBD2. Germline CDR1 is SGHAT and CDR2 is FQNNGV. This CDR3 comprises 15 residues. V shed 3 bases, J shed 5 bases, and the junction held 3 bases outside the gene matches. CDR3 sequence: CASSFSGGGNNEQFF. CDR3 sequence (DNA): TGTGCCAGCAGCTTTAGCGGGGGGGGAAACAATGAGCAGTTCTTC.

This chain connects TRBV7-9 to TRBJ1-6; D remains ambiguous. CDR1 and CDR2 (germline): SEHNR, FQNEAQ (reference sequence). This CDR3 region has 13 residues. Deletions cut 3 bases from V and 7 bases from J, with 7 bases between. The chain's CDR3 is CASSLSVNSPLHF. As DNA, the CDR3 is TGTGCCAGCAGCTTGAGTGTGAATTCACCCCTCCACTTT.

Points on this clone: Within the sample, other DNA sequences also encode this same CDR3. The chain has TRBV27 and TRBJ1-2; possible D gene TRBD1, 5 bases. The V gene lost 8 bases and the J gene lost 5 bases, with 9 bases spanning the gap. CDR1 is MNHEY and CDR2 is SMNVEV in the germline V gene (reference sequence). CDR3 size: 11 residues. The CDR3 DNA reads TGTGCCAGCTCTTCAGGGTATGGCTACACCTTC. The encoded protein is CASSSGYGYTF.

This clone was detected a few times. The chain is built from TRBV11-2 and TRBJ1-6; 11 bases match TRBD1. The CDR3 extends over 15 amino acids. V was pared by 1 base and J by 10 bases, with 3 bases of the junction left unmatched. Germline CDR1 SGHAT, CDR2 FQNNGV. The CDR3 protein is CASSLGTGGQSPLHF. The DNA for the CDR3 is TGTGCCAGCAGCTTAGGGACAGGGGGCCAATCACCCCTCCACTTT.

This rearrangement joins TRBV10-3 to TRBJ2-1; D gene ambiguous. Germline V gene sequence: CDR1 ENHRY, CDR2 SYGVKD. This CDR3 comprises 11 residues. V was shortened by 4 bases and J by 10 bases, with 8 bases between the two germline ends. CDR3 sequence (DNA): TGTGCCATCAGTGCTGACTTCGAGCAGTTCTTC. It yields the protein CAISADFEQFF.

The rearrangement links TRBV29-1 to TRBJ2-2; 8 bases agree with TRBD1. The length of the CDR3 is 15 residues. CDR1 is SQVTM and CDR2 is ANQGSEA in the germline V gene. Trimming removed 7 bases from V and 5 bases from J; junction bases left unmatched: 12. The CDR3 sequence is CSADPGQGRTGELFF. For the CDR3, the DNA is TGCAGCGCCGACCCAGGACAGGGACGAACCGGGGAGCTGTTTTTT.

V is TRBV21-1 and J is TRBJ1-1. TRBV21-1 is marked as a pseudogene. This CDR3 is 15 amino acids long. CDR3 coding DNA: TGTGCCAGCAGCAAAGCGGCAGCTCAGAACACTGAAGCTTTCTTT. This codes for CASSKAAAQNTEAFF.

This clone came up once. V gene TRBV28 combines with J gene TRBJ2-7; D not resolved. Trimming removed 7 bases from V and 0 bases from J, with 22 bases in between. This CDR3 has 17 amino acids. The germline CDR1 and CDR2 sequences are MDHEN and SYDVKM. The CDR3 DNA reads as TGTGCCAGCACCCCTTCCATGGGGTCGAAACCCTCCTACGAGCAGTACTTC. Its translation is CASTPSMGSKPSYEQYF. The full variable domain, rest sourced from reference TRBV28 and TRBJ2-7, is DVKVTQSSRYLVKRTGEKVFLECVQDMDHENMFWYRQDPGLGLRLIYFSYDVKMKEKGDIPEGYSVSREKKERFSLILESASTNQTSMYLCASTPSMGSKPSYEQYFGPGTRLTVT.

Note on this clone: The same CDR3 is also encoded by other DNA sequences in this sample. The chain has TRBV5-1 and TRBJ2-1, with 10 bases that match TRBD2. V shed 0 bases, J shed 6 bases, and the junction held 3 bases outside the gene matches. This CDR3 comprises 15 residues. Germline values: CDR1 SGHRS, CDR2 YFSETQ. DNA for the CDR3: TGCGCCAGCAGCTTGGCGGCTAGCGGGGGCAATGAGCAGTTCTTC. It is translated as CASSLAASGGNEQFF.

The chain joins TRBV7-9 to TRBJ2-3; D uncertain. V lost 2 bases and J lost 0, with 6 bases in between. The V gene's germline CDR1 is SEHNR and CDR2 FQNEAQ (reference sequence). CDR3 length: 14 amino acids. The CDR3, as DNA: TGTGCCAGCAGCTTATTTGACAGCACAGATACGCAGTATTTT. This encodes CASSLFDSTDTQYF.

This clone has just a few counts. The genes are TRBV5-5 and TRBJ2-7; either TRBD1 or TRBD2 may fit D (5 bases each). Germline CDR1 SGHKS, CDR2 YYEKEE (reference sequence). Trimming took off 4 bases at V and 3 bases at J, with 17 bases between the two ends. The CDR3 contains 15 residues. The CDR3 sequence: CASSKTRDPSYEQYF. The CDR3 DNA follows: TGTGCCAGCAGCAAAACCAGGGACCCAAGCTACGAGCAGTACTTC.

The CDR3 loop reads CASSIQGRQPQHF. The CDR3 DNA is TGTGCCAGTAGTATACAGGGGCGTCAGCCCCAGCATTTT. The V gene is TRBV19, the J gene TRBJ1-5, with D perhaps matching TRBD1 (6 bases). The CDR3 has 13 residues. V was trimmed by 2 bases and J by 6 bases, leaving 8 bases between them. Looked up from germline, CDR1 is LNHDA and CDR2 is SQIVND (reference sequence). The variable domain in full, completed from reference TRBV19 and TRBJ1-5, reads DGGITQSPKYLFRKEGQNVTLSCEQNLNHDAMYWYRQDPGQGLRLIYYSQIVNDFQKGDIAEGYSVSREKKESFPLTVTSAQKNPTAFYLCASSIQGRQPQHFGDGTRLSIL.

This clone was seen repeatedly, ten times or more. The V and J genes are TRBV28 and TRBJ1-5, with no clear D. There are 15 residues in the CDR3. V was shortened by 2 bases and J by 3 bases, with 11 bases between the two germline ends. Germline V lookup: CDR1 MDHEN, CDR2 SYDVKM. CDR3 sequence (DNA): TGTGCCAGCAGTTTAAGTAGCACGTTCAATCAGCCCCAGCATTTT. It is translated as CASSLSSTFNQPQHF.

The chain is built from TRBV5-1 and TRBJ1-2, with 9 positions matching TRBD1. The CDR3 has 13 residues. V lost 4 bases, J lost 10 bases, and 8 bases stayed unmatched. Germline values: CDR1 SGHRS, CDR2 YFSETQ. The CDR3 protein is CASSPGQGRDYTF. The CDR3 nucleotides read TGCGCCAGCAGCCCAGGACAGGGGAGAGACTACACCTTC.